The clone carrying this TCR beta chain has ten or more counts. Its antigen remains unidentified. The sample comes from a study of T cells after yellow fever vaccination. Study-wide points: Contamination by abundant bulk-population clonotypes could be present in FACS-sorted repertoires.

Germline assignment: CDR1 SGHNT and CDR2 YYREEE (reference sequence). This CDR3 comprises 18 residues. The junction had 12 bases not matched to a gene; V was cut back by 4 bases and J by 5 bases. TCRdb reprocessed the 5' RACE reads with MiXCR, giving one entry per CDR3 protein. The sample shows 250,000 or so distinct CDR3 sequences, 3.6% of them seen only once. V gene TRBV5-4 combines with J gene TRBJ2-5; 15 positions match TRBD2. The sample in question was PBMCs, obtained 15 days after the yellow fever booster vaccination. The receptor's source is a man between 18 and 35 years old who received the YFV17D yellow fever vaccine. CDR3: CASSHWTSGGARDETQYF. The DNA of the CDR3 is TGTGCCAGCAGCCATTGGACTAGCGGGGGGGCCAGGGATGAGACCCAGTACTTC.